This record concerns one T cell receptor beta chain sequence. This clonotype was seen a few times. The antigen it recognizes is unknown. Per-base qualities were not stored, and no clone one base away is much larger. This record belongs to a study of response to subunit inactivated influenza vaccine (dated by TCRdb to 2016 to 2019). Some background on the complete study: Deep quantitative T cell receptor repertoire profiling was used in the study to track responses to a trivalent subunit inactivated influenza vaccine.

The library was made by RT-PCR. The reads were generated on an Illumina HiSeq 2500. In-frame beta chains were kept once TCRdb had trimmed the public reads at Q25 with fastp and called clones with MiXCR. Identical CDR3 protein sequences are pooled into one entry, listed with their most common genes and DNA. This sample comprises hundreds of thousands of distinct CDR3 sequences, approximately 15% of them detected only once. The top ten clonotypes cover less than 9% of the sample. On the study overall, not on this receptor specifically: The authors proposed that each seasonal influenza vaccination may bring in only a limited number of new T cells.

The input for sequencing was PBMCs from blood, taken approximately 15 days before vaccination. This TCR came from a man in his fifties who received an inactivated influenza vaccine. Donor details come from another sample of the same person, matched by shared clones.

The DNA sequence follows: TGCAGTGCTAGCAGGGAAAACATTCAGTACTTC. Translated, this gives CSASRENIQYF. The sequence links TRBV20-1 to TRBJ2-4; the D gene is perhaps TRBD1, on 5 matching bases. V is cut by 3 bases and J by 5 bases, and the space between the germline ends is 5 bases. The CDR3, from cysteine to phenylalanine, totals 11 residues. Only the CDR3 region is kept as DNA, spanning 33 bases read in frame from base 1. Looking up the germline V gene (reference sequence) yields CDR1 DFQATT and CDR2 SNEGSKA.